This section outlines one T cell receptor (beta chain) sequence together with its context. The data originate from a study of Ad26.COV2.S vaccination and SARS-CoV-2 variants. V lost 5 bases, J lost 3 bases, and 5 bases stayed unmatched. Germline V gene data show CDR1 as SEHNR and CDR2 as FQNEAQ (reference sequence). This CDR3 contains 15 residues. Stated treatment: roughly 18 received Ad26.COV2.S at low or high dose, single or two shots; about five received placebo; per-sample allocation not given. Collection of samples fell on day 63 after the first vaccine or placebo injection. The administered vaccine (an Ad26 vector) expressed Wuhan-strain SARS-CoV-2 spike. TCRdb's copy holds only in-frame clones and misses some; the assay was immunoSEQ multiplex PCR. The table lists around 320,000 clones, over 75% of them singletons.

The input for sequencing was peripheral blood, taken in a trial of Ad26.COV2.S vaccine versus placebo. The sequence derives from a person aged 18 to 65 who received the Ad26.COV2.S COVID-19 vaccine or a placebo. The chain links TRBV7-9 to TRBJ2-3; 10 bases are shared with TRBD1. The CDR3 protein is CASSRQGAGTDTQYF. CDR3 DNA sequence: TGTGCCAGCAGCCGACAGGGGGCAGGTACAGATACGCAGTATTTT.